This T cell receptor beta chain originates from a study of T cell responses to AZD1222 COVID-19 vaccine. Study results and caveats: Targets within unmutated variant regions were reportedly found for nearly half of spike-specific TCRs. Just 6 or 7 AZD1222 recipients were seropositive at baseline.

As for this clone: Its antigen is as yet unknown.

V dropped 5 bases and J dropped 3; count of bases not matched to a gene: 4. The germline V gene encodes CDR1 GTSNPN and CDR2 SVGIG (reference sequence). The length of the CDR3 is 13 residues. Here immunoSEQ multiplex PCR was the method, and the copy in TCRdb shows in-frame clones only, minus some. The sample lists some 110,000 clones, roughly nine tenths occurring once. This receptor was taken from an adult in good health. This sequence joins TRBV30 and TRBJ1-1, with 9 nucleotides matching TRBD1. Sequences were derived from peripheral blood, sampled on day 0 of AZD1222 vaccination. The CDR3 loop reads CAWSRTGDTEAFF. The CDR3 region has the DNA TGTGCCTGGTCCAGGACAGGGGACACTGAAGCTTTCTTT.